Below, 11 T cell receptor beta chains from the same sample are listed, as sequenced in a study of identical twins. MiXCR, applied by TCRdb to the 5' RACE reads, yields one record per CDR3 protein. This table has fewer than 800,000 distinct CDR3 sequences, 7.1% appearing once. The sample also formed part of further work on yellow fever vaccine responses in identical twins.

The sequencing sample was made of PBMCs. The receptors stem from a woman under 30 in good health.

This rearrangement joins TRBV20-1 to TRBJ2-7; tentatively, D is TRBD2 (6 bases). From germline, CDR1 is DFQATT and CDR2 SNEGSKA (reference sequence). Trimming removed 6 bases at V and 0 bases at J, with 18 bases between. CDR3 length equals 15 residues. CDR3 loop: CSATFAGPSSYEQYF. The CDR3 DNA reads TGCAGTGCAACCTTCGCGGGGCCCTCCTCCTACGAGCAGTACTTC.

In this sample, this clonotype turned up many times. The rearrangement links TRBV28 to TRBJ2-5, with a tentative D call TRBD1 (6 bases). This CDR3 spans 15 amino acids. V was cut by 1 base and J by 2 bases, with 11 bases left in between. Germline V CDR1 and CDR2: MDHEN, SYDVKM. This CDR3 is CASSLSWGPQETQYF. Written as DNA, the CDR3 is TGTGCCAGCAGTTTATCTTGGGGGCCACAAGAGACCCAGTACTTC.

V usage is TRBV2 and J usage is TRBJ2-4; D might be TRBD1 or TRBD2, each matching 5 bases. Trimming stripped 7 bases from V and 6 bases from J, with 16 bases between. The CDR3 contains 14 residues. Germline loops: CDR1 SNHLY, CDR2 FYNNEI. In nucleotides, the CDR3 is TGTGCCAGCATCCCCAGGGACGGAACAAACATTCAGTACTTC. Protein product: CASIPRDGTNIQYF.

The sample holds a few counts of this clonotype. The rearrangement joins TRBV5-1 to TRBJ2-3; tentatively, D is TRBD2 (5 bases). This CDR3 is built from 14 residues. CDR1 SGHRS and CDR2 YFSETQ come from the germline V gene. Trimming stripped 3 bases from V and 2 bases from J, with 10 bases between. In nucleotides, the CDR3 is TGCGCCAGCAGCTCGGGATCCCTCACAGATACGCAGTATTTT. It specifies CASSSGSLTDTQYF.

This clonotype was seen a handful of times. This sequence joins TRBV19 and TRBJ2-3; D might be TRBD1 or TRBD2, each matching 5 bases. Deletions cut 6 bases from V and 2 bases from J, with 15 bases between. Germline V CDR1 and CDR2: LNHDA, SQIVND (reference sequence). The CDR3 has 15 residues. The CDR3: CASSPRGTYTDTQYF. The CDR3 DNA reads TGTGCCAGTAGCCCACGGGGCACTTACACAGATACGCAGTATTTT. Using reference TRBV19 and TRBJ2-3 for the parts outside the CDR3, the full variable domain is DGGITQSPKYLFRKEGQNVTLSCEQNLNHDAMYWYRQDPGQGLRLIYYSQIVNDFQKGDIAEGYSVSREKKESFPLTVTSAQKNPTAFYLCASSPRGTYTDTQYFGPGTRLTVL.

This clonotype was counted many times. This sequence joins TRBV15 and TRBJ2-7; D remains unclear. The CDR3 is 12 residues long. The V gene's germline CDR1 is LNHNV and CDR2 YYDKDF (reference sequence). The germline V and J ends were trimmed by 3 bases and 3 bases, with 6 bases remaining between them. This CDR3 is CATSSGYYEQYV. In DNA, the CDR3 is TGTGCCACCAGCAGCGGGTACTACGAGCAGTACGTC.

The rearrangement joins TRBV6-5 to TRBJ2-2, with no clear D. Per the germline V gene, CDR1 is MNHEY and CDR2 is SVGAGI. The germline V and J ends were trimmed by 0 bases and 0 bases, with 8 bases remaining between them. This CDR3 has 16 residues. The CDR3 nucleotides read TGTGCCAGCAGTTACTCCGGCGGCGCGAACACCGGGGAGCTGTTTTTT. The encoded protein is CASSYSGGANTGELFF.

This clonotype was seen repeatedly, ten times or more. The V call is TRBV6-1, the J call TRBJ2-2, with 8 bases that match TRBD2. This CDR3 is 15 amino acids long. Germline lookup yields CDR1 MNHNS and CDR2 SASEGT. V lost 6 bases, J lost 4 bases, and 7 bases stayed unmatched. The CDR3 is CASSKLAGGTGELFF. The DNA of the CDR3 is TGTGCCAGCAGCAAGCTAGCGGGTGGCACCGGGGAGCTGTTTTTT.

There are a few counts of this clonotype. CDR3 sequence: CASSSPGGTGKIEKLFF. CDR3 nucleotides: TGTGCCAGCAGCTCCCCCGGAGGAACAGGGAAGATTGAAAAACTGTTTTTT. The chain has TRBV7-9 and TRBJ1-4; a weak D match, TRBD1 (6 bases). Germline V lookup: CDR1 SEHNR, CDR2 FQNEAQ (reference sequence). The CDR3 spans 17 residues. V lost 4 bases and J lost 7, with 22 bases in between.

V gene TRBV12-3 or TRBV12-4 combines with J gene TRBJ1-2; 7 positions agree with TRBD1. This CDR3 contains 14 residues. Trimming cost V 4 bases and J 6 bases; bases outside gene matches: 8. CDR3 in amino acids: CASSYLQGPDGYTF. The CDR3 DNA reads as TGTGCCAGCAGTTACCTACAGGGGCCTGATGGCTACACCTTC.

As DNA, the CDR3 is TGCAGCGTTGCGCCGGACCTAGGCTACACCTTC. Translation gives CSVAPDLGYTF. The V call is TRBV29-1, the J call TRBJ1-2; no firm D call. Deletions cut 4 bases from V and 8 bases from J, with 11 bases between. The germline V gene has CDR1 SQVTM and CDR2 ANQGSEA. The CDR3 consists of 11 residues.